This entry concerns a single TCR beta chain. Its target is not known. This entry comes from a study of shared clonotypes between healthy human individuals. Study results and caveats: Lower generation probabilities were found for non-shared clonotypes than for those shared by all four donors. The researchers took only blood, and tissue repertoires probably look different.

This table comes from immunoSEQ multiplex PCR, and its TCRdb copy is limited to in-frame clones, with some not included. The sample records about 180,000 clones, roughly 93% being singletons. Trimming cost V 8 bases and J 1 base, with 14 bases left between them. CDR1 is MGHRA, CDR2 YSYEKL, per germline. The CDR3 sequence is 15 residues long. Material: naive CD4+ T cells sorted from blood. Described subset: CD45RA+ positively selected. V usage is TRBV4-1 and J usage is TRBJ2-2; D is tentatively TRBD1 or TRBD2 (6 bases each). This TCR was sampled from a woman in her 30s in good health. The CDR3 DNA reads TGCGCCAGCTCCGTTAAGGGGGGGAACACCGGGGAGCTGTTTTTT. Translating it yields CASSVKGGNTGELFF.